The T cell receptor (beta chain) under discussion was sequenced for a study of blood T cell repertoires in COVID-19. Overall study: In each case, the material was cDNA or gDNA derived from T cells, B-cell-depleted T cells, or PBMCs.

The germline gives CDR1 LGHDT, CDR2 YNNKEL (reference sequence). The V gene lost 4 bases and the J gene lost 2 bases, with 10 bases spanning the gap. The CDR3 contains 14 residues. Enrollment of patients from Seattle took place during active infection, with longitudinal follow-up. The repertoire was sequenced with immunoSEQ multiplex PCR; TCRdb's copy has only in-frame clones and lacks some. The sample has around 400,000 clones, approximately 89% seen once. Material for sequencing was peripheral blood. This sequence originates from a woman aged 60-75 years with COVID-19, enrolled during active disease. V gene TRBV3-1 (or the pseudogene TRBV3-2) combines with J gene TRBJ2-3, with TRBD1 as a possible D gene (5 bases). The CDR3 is CASSPRAITDTQYF. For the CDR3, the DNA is TGTGCCAGCAGCCCCAGGGCTATCACAGATACGCAGTATTTT.